One sample yielded the 19 T cell receptor beta chains listed below, sequenced in a study of T cells in localized non-small cell lung cancer. Only in-frame clones appear in the TCRdb table, and some are missing; sequencing was by immunoSEQ multiplex PCR. This sample has about 1,600 clones, with 20% to 25% found just once. Sequences were derived from normal lung tissue next to the tumor, sampled before any cancer treatment. Every receptor here comes from a woman aged 35-70 years with stage I lung adenocarcinoma.

This chain links TRBV5-1 with TRBJ2-3; 10 bases fit TRBD2. This CDR3 has 15 residues. The V and J ends lost 4 bases and 1 base, in that order; junction bases with no gene match: 3. CDR1 SGHRS and CDR2 YFSETQ come from the germline V gene. CDR3 in DNA: TGCGCCAGCAGCCAAACTAGCGGGGGCACAGATACGCAGTATTTT. Translation: CASSQTSGGTDTQYF.

This clone was detected a few times. V gene TRBV28 combines with J gene TRBJ2-6, with D uncertain. The germline V gene encodes CDR1 MDHEN and CDR2 SYDVKM. CDR3 size: 13 residues. Trimming removed 3 bases at V and 0 bases at J, with 0 bases between. The CDR3 bases are TGTGCCAGCAGTTTCTCTGGGGCCAACGTCCTGACTTTC. It is translated as CASSFSGANVLTF.

This clone was picked up a small number of times. This sequence joins TRBV7-8 and TRBJ2-5; D gene unclear. This CDR3 has 13 residues. CDR1 and CDR2 (germline): SGHVS, FQNEAQ. Deletions cut 5 bases from V and 4 bases from J, with 11 bases between. The CDR3 region is CASSPSWGETQYF. CDR3 DNA sequence: TGTGCCAGCAGCCCCTCTTGGGGAGAGACCCAGTACTTC. The variable domain in full, completed from reference TRBV7-8 and TRBJ2-5, reads GAGVSQSPRYKVAKRGQDVALRCDPISGHVSLFWYQQALGQGPEFLTYFQNEAQLDKSGLPSDRFFAERPEGSVSTLKIQRTQQEDSAVYLCASSPSWGETQYFGPGTRLLVL.

The chain recombines TRBV30 with TRBJ2-1; 7 bases are a match to TRBD1. V dropped 3 bases and J dropped 4; count of bases not matched to a gene: 9. The length of the CDR3 is 15 residues. Germline-derived CDR1 and CDR2 are GTSNPN and SVGIG (reference sequence). The CDR3 DNA follows: TGTGCCTGGAGCGGAGAGGGGGCCCCGTACAATGAGCAGTTCTTC. Protein: CAWSGEGAPYNEQFF.

This clone has just a few counts. The chain combines TRBV28 with TRBJ1-1; 9 nucleotides match TRBD1. Germline CDR1 reads MDHEN; CDR2 reads SYDVKM. The J segment lost 7 bases and the V segment lost 4 bases, leaving 13 bases of the junction unmatched. This CDR3 is built from 16 residues. CDR3 amino acids: CASSSRTGERFGEAFF. CDR3 sequence (DNA): TGTGCCAGCAGTTCGAGGACAGGGGAAAGGTTCGGTGAAGCTTTCTTT.

By share, this clone ranks as medium-sized (0.01 to 0.1%). The chain links TRBV6-8 to TRBJ2-1; 7 nucleotides agree with TRBD1. The trim removed 2 bases at V and 4 bases at J, leaving 5 bases unmatched. Germline CDR1 is MNHGY and CDR2 is SAAAGT. The CDR3 spans 15 residues. CDR3 loop: CASSYEQGVYNEQFF. The DNA of the CDR3 is TGTGCCAGCAGTTACGAGCAGGGGGTGTACAATGAGCAGTTCTTC.

J is TRBJ1-2 and V is TRBV14; D unclear. Per germline, CDR1 SGHDN and CDR2 FVKESK. The CDR3 covers 12 residues. V was clipped by 2 bases and J by 4 bases, with 5 bases between them. CDR3 sequence: CASSQRTYGYTF. The CDR3 nucleotides read TGTGCCAGCAGCCAAAGGACCTATGGCTACACCTTC.

The chain recombines TRBV2 with TRBJ2-7, with 14 bases matching TRBD2. Trimming at V came to 5 bases and at J to 4 bases, leaving 13 bases not matched to a gene. The CDR3 length is 18 residues. Germline CDR1 reads SNHLY; CDR2 reads FYNNEI. The CDR3 spells CASSSQTSGGAFWYEQYF. Here the CDR3 DNA reads TGTGCCAGCAGTTCCCAGACTAGCGGGGGGGCCTTCTGGTACGAGCAGTACTTC.

J is TRBJ1-2 and V is TRBV6-8, with TRBD1 as a possible D gene (5 bases). V gave up 4 bases and J gave up 7 bases, with 13 bases separating them. Germline CDR1 and CDR2: MNHGY and SAAAGT. The CDR3 is 13 amino acids. Written as DNA, the CDR3 is TGTGCCAGCAGTTCTAGATCAGGGTCTGGCTACACCTTC. It encodes CASSSRSGSGYTF.

The gene calls are TRBV28 and TRBJ1-4; D is undetermined. V lost 6 bases, J lost 0 bases, and 14 bases lay in between. The CDR3 is made up of 16 amino acids. CDR1 is MDHEN, CDR2 SYDVKM, per germline. CDR3 in DNA: TGTGCCAGCAGCATTATCGGGGAGGCAACTAATGAAAAACTGTTTTTT. Amino acid sequence: CASSIIGEATNEKLFF.

The chain has TRBV11-3 and TRBJ2-1, with 8 bases matching TRBD2. In germline, CDR1 is SGHNT, CDR2 YENEEA. The length of the CDR3 is 20 residues. The junction had 18 bases not matched to a gene; V was cut back by 5 bases and J by 0 bases. In DNA form, the CDR3 reads TGTGCCAGCAGCGCGCATCCCTCTGGCGGGGGGCCAGTCTCCTACAATGAGCAGTTCTTC. Protein: CASSAHPSGGGPVSYNEQFF.

This clone was seen a handful of times. The chain carries TRBV1 and TRBJ2-1. TRBV1 is termed a pseudogene. The CDR3 runs to 14 residues. CDR3 nucleotide sequence: TGCGCCAGCAGCCCAGTGAGCTCCTACAATGAGCAGTTCTTC. Translation: CASSPVSSYNEQFF.

The chain employs TRBV11-3 and TRBJ2-2; the match to TRBD2 covers 13 bases. Germline CDR1 and CDR2: SGHNT and YENEEA. This CDR3 has 18 residues. V lost 4 bases to trimming and J lost 4 bases; unmatched junction nucleotides: 9. The chain's CDR3 is CASSSGLAGARGTGELFF. CDR3 in DNA: TGTGCCAGCAGCTCCGGACTAGCGGGGGCACGGGGCACCGGGGAGCTGTTTTTT.

In its sample, this clone ranks as medium-sized. V is TRBV11-3 and J is TRBJ2-7, with 7 bases matching TRBD2. The CDR3 sequence is 16 residues long. Per germline, CDR1 SGHNT and CDR2 YENEEA. The V and J ends lost 3 bases and 2 bases, in that order; junction bases with no gene match: 10. The CDR3 nucleotides read TGTGCCAGCAGCTTGGTCGGGGGGATGACCGCCTACGAGCAGTACTTC. Encoded protein: CASSLVGGMTAYEQYF.

The CDR3 DNA reads TGTGCCAGCAGTTACTCGGGACTCCAAGAGACCCAGTACTTC. Protein sequence: CASSYSGLQETQYF. The chain joins TRBV6-8 to TRBJ2-5; weak D call: TRBD2 (6 bases). This CDR3 has 14 amino acids. The V gene's germline CDR1 is MNHGY and CDR2 SAAAGT. Between the trimmed V and J ends, which lost 0 bases and 1 base, there was a span of 6 bases.

This clone was seen more than once but under ten times. This rearrangement joins TRBV28 to TRBJ2-7; a possible D gene is TRBD1 (5 bases). The V end was cut by 4 bases, the J end by 2 bases, with 9 bases between. Germline CDR1 MDHEN, CDR2 SYDVKM. The CDR3 loop spans 13 amino acids. DNA for the CDR3: TGTGCCAGCAGTTCGACAGCTCCCTACGAGCAGTACTTC. Its translation: CASSSTAPYEQYF.

The CDR3 nucleotides are TGTGCCAGCTCACCTCCGGGACAGCTTCTAACAGATACGCAGTATTTT. Translated, it gives CASSPPGQLLTDTQYF. This chain connects TRBV18 to TRBJ2-3; 7 bases fit TRBD1. J gave up 3 bases and V 3 bases, and 9 bases lay outside the gene matches. Germline CDR1 and CDR2: KGHSH and LQKENI. CDR3 length: 16 residues.

V usage is TRBV9 and J usage is TRBJ2-1; 13 positions match TRBD2. This CDR3 has 20 residues. CDR1 and CDR2 (germline): SGDLS, YYNGEE. Trimming cost V 0 bases and J 0 bases; bases outside gene matches: 9. This CDR3 is CASSVEGLAGLSSSYNEQFF. CDR3 DNA sequence: TGTGCCAGCAGCGTAGAGGGACTAGCGGGGTTATCGAGCTCCTACAATGAGCAGTTCTTC.

This clone is labeled large. The CDR3 here is CASSRDKSGNTIYF. The DNA of the CDR3 is TGTGCCAGCAGTCGGGACAAGTCTGGAAACACCATATATTTT. The chain employs TRBV6-8 and TRBJ1-3; perhaps TRBD1 as D (6 bases). The CDR3 extends over 14 amino acids. V was cut by 5 bases and J by 1 base, with 9 bases left in between. Germline CDR1 MNHGY, CDR2 SAAAGT.